These 9 T cell receptor beta chains were sequenced from one sample in a study of control samples from healthy donors and cancer patients. Data came from immunoSEQ multiplex PCR; TCRdb stores just in-frame clones and leaves some out. The data contain 45,000 to 60,000 clones, 94% of them seen just once; the ten biggest clones take up 3% to 4%. The sample comprised blood. The receptors stem from a man under 40 in good health.

The rearrangement joins TRBV7-8 to TRBJ2-5, with D possibly TRBD1 on 5 matching bases. Per germline, CDR1 SGHVS and CDR2 FQNEAQ. The CDR3 loop spans 17 amino acids. V lost 2 bases and J 2 bases, leaving 18 bases between the germline ends. CDR3 protein: CASSLRSVTAYQETQYF. As DNA, the CDR3 is TGTGCCAGCAGCTTAAGGAGCGTGACAGCGTATCAAGAGACCCAGTACTTC.

The J gene is TRBJ2-7, the V gene TRBV12-3 or TRBV12-4; weak D call: TRBD2 (6 bases). The length of the CDR3 is 11 residues. V was pared by 6 bases and J by 6 bases, with 9 bases between. Here the CDR3 reads CASRLASEQYF. CDR3 in DNA: TGTGCCAGCAGACTAGCCAGCGAGCAGTACTTC.

The chain links TRBV7-9 to TRBJ2-2; D is unclear. Germline loops: CDR1 SEHNR, CDR2 FQNEAQ (reference sequence). The ends were cut back, 7 bases at V and 0 bases at J, with 3 bases in the middle. The CDR3 runs to 12 residues. CDR3 protein: CASNPNTGELFF. DNA of the CDR3: TGTGCCAGCAATCCGAACACCGGGGAGCTGTTTTTT.

This chain links TRBV28 with TRBJ2-5; maybe TRBD1 (6 bases). Germline-derived CDR1 and CDR2 are MDHEN and SYDVKM. V dropped 3 bases and J dropped 2 bases, with 19 bases sitting between them. The CDR3 is 17 residues long. DNA for the CDR3: TGTGCCAGCAGTTTCGGGACACGTGGTGTAAAGCAAGAGACCCAGTACTTC. Translation: CASSFGTRGVKQETQYF. The full variable domain, completed using reference TRBV28 and TRBJ2-5, is DVKVTQSSRYLVKRTGEKVFLECVQDMDHENMFWYRQDPGLGLRLIYFSYDVKMKEKGDIPEGYSVSREKKERFSLILESASTNQTSMYLCASSFGTRGVKQETQYFGPGTRLLVL.

This sequence joins TRBV29-1 and TRBJ1-2; D is ambiguous. Germline V CDR1 and CDR2: SQVTM, ANQGSEA. Trimming removed 5 bases from V and 5 bases from J, with 12 bases in between. There are 12 residues in the CDR3. CDR3 residues: CSVWASLYGYTF. The CDR3, as DNA: TGCAGCGTTTGGGCCAGCCTTTATGGCTACACCTTC.

The chain uses TRBV25-1 and TRBJ1-2; perhaps TRBD1 as D (5 bases). The CDR3 has 15 amino acids. The V gene's germline CDR1 is MGHDK and CDR2 SYGVNS. The germline V and J ends were trimmed by 7 bases and 2 bases, with 17 bases remaining between them. The CDR3 loop is CASKPPGRINYGYTF. The CDR3 DNA sequence: TGTGCCAGCAAACCACCGGGACGGATAAACTATGGCTACACCTTC.

V is TRBV12-3 or TRBV12-4 and J is TRBJ1-2; D is undetermined. This CDR3 contains 12 residues. V was cut by 10 bases and J by 2 bases, with 11 bases left in between. CDR3 bases: TGTGCCACATCCCCGGACAACTATGGCTACACCTTC. This encodes CATSPDNYGYTF.

The rearrangement links TRBV27 to TRBJ2-6; D not resolved. This CDR3 is built from 16 residues. Germline CDR1 MNHEY, CDR2 SMNVEV (reference sequence). V was pared by 6 bases and J by 3 bases, with 15 bases between. DNA for the CDR3: TGTGCCAGCAGGTCGTTTATTGGGATTGGGGCCAACGTCCTGACTTTC. Translating gives CASRSFIGIGANVLTF.

This clone is a singleton in its sample. J is TRBJ1-2 and V is TRBV12-3 or TRBV12-4, with D hard to call. Trimming removed 2 bases from V and 6 bases from J, with 10 bases in between. CDR3 length: 13 residues. CDR3 nucleotides: TGTGCCAGCAGTTTAAGCCTTGGGAATGGCTACACCTTC. Translated: CASSLSLGNGYTF.